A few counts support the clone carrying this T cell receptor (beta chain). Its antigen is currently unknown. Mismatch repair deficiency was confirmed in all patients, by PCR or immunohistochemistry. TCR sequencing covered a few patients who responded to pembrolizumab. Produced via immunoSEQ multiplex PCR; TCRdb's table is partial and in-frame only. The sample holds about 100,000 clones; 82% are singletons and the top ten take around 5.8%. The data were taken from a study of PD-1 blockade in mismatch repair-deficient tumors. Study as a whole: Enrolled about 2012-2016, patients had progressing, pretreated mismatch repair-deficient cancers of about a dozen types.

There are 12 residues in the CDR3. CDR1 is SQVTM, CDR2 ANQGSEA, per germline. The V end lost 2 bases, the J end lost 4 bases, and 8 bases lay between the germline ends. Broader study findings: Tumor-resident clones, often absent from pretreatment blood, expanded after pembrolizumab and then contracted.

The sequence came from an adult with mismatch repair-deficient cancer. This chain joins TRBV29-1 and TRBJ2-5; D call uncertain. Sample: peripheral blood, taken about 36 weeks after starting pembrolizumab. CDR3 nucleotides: TGCAGCGTTGAAACGGGTTCAGAGACCCAGTACTTC. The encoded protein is CSVETGSETQYF.